Below are 9 T cell receptor beta chains sequenced from a single sample in a study of T cells after yellow fever vaccination. TCRdb re-called the 5' RACE reads with MiXCR, one entry per CDR3 protein. The sample records hundreds of thousands of distinct CDR3 sequences, 12% being singletons. The sequences come from PBMCs, collected on the day of the yellow fever booster vaccination. All receptors derive from a man younger than 45 who received the YFV17D yellow fever vaccine.

This clonotype was counted only a few times. This chain joins TRBV6-2 or TRBV6-3 and TRBJ2-1; D not certain. The CDR3 is made up of 14 amino acids. V lost 2 bases to trimming and J lost 6 bases, with 11 bases between them. Germline CDR1 reads MNHEY; CDR2 reads SVGEGT. The DNA for the CDR3 is TGTGCCAGCAGTTACACCTCAATAGGCAATGAGCAGTTCTTC. Translated, it gives CASSYTSIGNEQFF.

This clonotype was counted only a few times. The J gene is TRBJ2-1, the V gene TRBV2; tentative D call: TRBD1 (5 bases). Germline V gives CDR1 SNHLY, CDR2 FYNNEI. V lost 7 bases and J lost 7, with 11 bases in between. This CDR3 comprises 12 residues. CDR3 nucleotides: TGTGCCAGCAAACCAGGGAATAATGAGCAGTTCTTC. This translates into CASKPGNNEQFF.

This clonotype was found a few times. The rearrangement joins TRBV27 to TRBJ2-7; TRBD1 aligns across 10 bases. Per the germline V gene, CDR1 is MNHEY and CDR2 is SMNVEV (reference sequence). The CDR3 is 18 residues long. J lost 2 bases, V lost 2 bases, and 12 bases had no gene match. The CDR3 bases are TGTGCCAGCAGTTTACAAAGCCCAGGGACAGGGGTTCCCTACGAGCAGTACTTC. Protein product: CASSLQSPGTGVPYEQYF.

There are a few counts of this clonotype. This sequence joins TRBV5-1 and TRBJ2-1, with TRBD1 matching 12 bases. V was clipped by 4 bases and J by 8 bases; unmatched bases: 7. CDR1 and CDR2 (germline): SGHRS, YFSETQ. CDR3 size: 15 residues. CDR3 bases: TGCGCCAGCAGCAAAGGGACAGGGGGCGAGGATGAGCAGTTCTTC. Protein: CASSKGTGGEDEQFF.

This clonotype has only a few counts. This CDR3 is CASSLGLAGGGASGELFF. The CDR3 DNA follows: TGTGCCAGCAGCCTCGGACTAGCGGGAGGAGGGGCGTCCGGGGAGCTGTTTTTT. The V call is TRBV7-8, the J call TRBJ2-2; 14 bases map to TRBD2. The germline V gene encodes CDR1 SGHVS and CDR2 FQNEAQ. The CDR3 length is 18 residues. V dropped 5 bases and J dropped 6; count of bases not matched to a gene: 11.

J is TRBJ2-3 and V is TRBV7-9; unclear D gene. Germline V gives CDR1 SEHNR, CDR2 FQNEAQ (reference sequence). The CDR3 runs to 13 residues. The V end was cut by 3 bases, the J end by 5 bases, with 9 bases between. The CDR3 coding sequence is TGTGCCAGCAGCTTGGCCTACCGAGATACGCAGTATTTT. Protein sequence: CASSLAYRDTQYF.

This clonotype has more than one count but fewer than ten. The chain couples TRBV7-2 to TRBJ1-1; no definite D call. The CDR3 runs to 14 residues. In germline, CDR1 is SGHTA, CDR2 FQGNSA. The V and J ends lost 2 bases and 1 base respectively, with 8 bases between them. CDR3: CASSLLRQNTEAFF. For the CDR3, the DNA is TGTGCCAGCAGCTTACTTCGGCAGAACACTGAAGCTTTCTTT. Drawing the rest from reference TRBV7-2 and TRBJ1-1, the complete variable domain is GAGVSQSPSNKVTEKGKDVELRCDPISGHTALYWYRQSLGQGLEFLIYFQGNSAPDKSGLPSDRFSAERTGGSVSTLTIQRTQQEDSAVYLCASSLLRQNTEAFFGQGTRLTVV.

This clonotype was detected only a few times. V and J are TRBV29-1 and TRBJ2-1; 7 positions match TRBD2. This CDR3 spans 14 amino acids. Trimming took 6 bases from V and 0 from J; bases not matched to a gene: 5. Per germline, CDR1 SQVTM and CDR2 ANQGSEA. The CDR3 DNA sequence: TGCAGCGTCAAAGCGGGATACTCCTACAATGAGCAGTTCTTC. This translates into CSVKAGYSYNEQFF.

This chain joins TRBV20-1 and TRBJ1-4; D gene uncertain. Germline V gene lookup returns CDR1 DFQATT and CDR2 SNEGSKA (reference sequence). The CDR3 spans 15 residues. V shed 3 bases and J shed 4 bases, with 15 bases lying between them. CDR3 nucleotides: TGCAGTGCTAGCATGGACGGAGCTCGTAATGAAAAACTGTTTTTT. Translation gives CSASMDGARNEKLFF.